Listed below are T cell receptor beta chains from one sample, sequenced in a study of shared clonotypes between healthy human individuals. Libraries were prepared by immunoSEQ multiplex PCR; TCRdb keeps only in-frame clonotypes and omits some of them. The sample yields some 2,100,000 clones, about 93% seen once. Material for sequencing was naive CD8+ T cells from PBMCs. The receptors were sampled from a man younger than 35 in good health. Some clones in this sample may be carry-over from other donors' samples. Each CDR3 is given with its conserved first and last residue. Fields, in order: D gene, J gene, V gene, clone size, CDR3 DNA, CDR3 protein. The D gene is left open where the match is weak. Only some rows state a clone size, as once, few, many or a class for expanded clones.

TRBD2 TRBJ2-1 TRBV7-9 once TGTGCCAGCAGCTTAGCACGGACTAGCGGGACCGGTGAGCAGTTCTTC CASSLARTSGTGEQFF
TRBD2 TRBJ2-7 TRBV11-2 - TGTGCCAGCAGCTGGGGGGGGAGGCCACCCTACGAGCAGTACTTC CASSWGGRPPYEQYF
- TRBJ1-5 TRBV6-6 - TGTGCCAGCAGTGTCGGCGAGGGCAATCAGCCCCAGCATTTT CASSVGEGNQPQHF
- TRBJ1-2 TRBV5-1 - TGCGCCAGTAACGAAGGGCTCTATGGCTACACCTTC CASNEGLYGYTF
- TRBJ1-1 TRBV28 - TGTGCCAGCAGTTTCGGGACTGAAGCTTTCTTT CASSFGTEAFF
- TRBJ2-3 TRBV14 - TGTGCCAGCAGCCCGACCCGGGGTACGCAGTATTTT CASSPTRGTQYF
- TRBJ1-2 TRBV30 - TGTGCCTGGGACCCGAACTATGGCTACACCTTC CAWDPNYGYTF
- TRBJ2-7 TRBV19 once TGTGCCAGTAGTATTGGGGGGTCCCAAACCTACGAGCAGTACTTC CASSIGGSQTYEQYF
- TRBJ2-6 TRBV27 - TGTGCCAGCGCCTGGGTAGCTGGGGCCAACGTCCTGACTTTC CASAWVAGANVLTF
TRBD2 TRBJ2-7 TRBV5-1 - TGCGCCAGCAGCCCCCAAACTAGCGGGGGATCCTACGAGCAGTACTTC CASSPQTSGGSYEQYF
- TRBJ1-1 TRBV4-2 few TGTGCCAGCAGCCAAGTCATGGGTTTGGCTGAAGCTTTCTTT CASSQVMGLAEAFF
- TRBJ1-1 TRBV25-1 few TGTGCCAGCAGTGGGTGGGGTGAAGCTTTCTTT CASSGWGEAFF
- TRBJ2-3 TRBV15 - TGTGCCACCAGCAGAGATATGGGAAGGAACACAGATACGCAGTATTTT CATSRDMGRNTDTQYF
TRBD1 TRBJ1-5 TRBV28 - TGTGCCAGCAGCTCCCCTTACAGGGGTGATCAGCCCCAGCATTTT CASSSPYRGDQPQHF
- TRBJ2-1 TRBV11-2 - TGTGCCAGCAGCTTACGAAGAGGGAGCGCTTCCTACAATGAGCAGTTCTTC CASSLRRGSASYNEQFF
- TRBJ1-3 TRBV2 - TGTGCCAGCAGTGTCCCCTTTAGCTCTGGAAACACCATATATTTT CASSVPFSSGNTIYF
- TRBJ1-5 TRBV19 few TGTGCCAGTAGTGCAGGGTTCGCTCAGCCCCAGCATTTT CASSAGFAQPQHF
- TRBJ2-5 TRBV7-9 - TGTGCCAGCAGCTTAGGTGGGGTGCAAGAGACCCAGTACTTC CASSLGGVQETQYF
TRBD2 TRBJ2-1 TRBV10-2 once TGCGCCGCCGGGAGGGTTTACAATGAGCAGTTCTTC CAAGRVYNEQFF
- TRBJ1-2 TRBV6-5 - TGTGCCAGCAGTTATGGGGGCGTCCACTATGGCTACACCTTC CASSYGGVHYGYTF
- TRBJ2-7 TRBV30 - TGTGCCTGGAGCCATGAGTTAGTGGGCGAGCAGTACTTC CAWSHELVGEQYF
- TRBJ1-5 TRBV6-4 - TGTGCCAGCAGTATTAAAGACGGGCCTAACAATCAGCCCCAGCATTTT CASSIKDGPNNQPQHF
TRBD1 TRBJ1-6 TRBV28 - TGTGCCAGCAGGCCGGACCCGACAGGGGGTTCACCCCTCCACTTT CASRPDPTGGSPLHF
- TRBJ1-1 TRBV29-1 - TGCAGTCATAGGGGCACACACGCCTCGGGGACAACCCCTGTGAACACTGAAGCTTTCTTT CSHRGTHASGTTPVNTEAFF
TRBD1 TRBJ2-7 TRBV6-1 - TGTGCCAGCAGGGACAGGGGGGGCGGCGAGCAGTACTTC CASRDRGGGEQYF
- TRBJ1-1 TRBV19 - TGTGCCAGTAGTGATTACCGGGGGCCCGGAGGCACTGAAGCTTTCTTT CASSDYRGPGGTEAFF
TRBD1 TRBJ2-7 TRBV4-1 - TGCGCCAGCAGCCTCTCTGTCGCTGGACAGGGGGCTTACGAGCAGTACTTC CASSLSVAGQGAYEQYF
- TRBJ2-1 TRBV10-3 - TGTGCCATCAGTGATTTTCGGACTACTTCCTACAATGAGCAGTTCTTC CAISDFRTTSYNEQFF
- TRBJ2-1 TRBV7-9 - TGTGCCAGCCCGGGACCAGGACCGTACAATGAGCAGTTCTTC CASPGPGPYNEQFF
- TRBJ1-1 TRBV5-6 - TGTGCCAGCAGCTTCAGTGGCACTGAAGCTTTCTTT CASSFSGTEAFF
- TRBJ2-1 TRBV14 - TGTGCCAGCAGCCAAGATCTTGGTTGGAGGAATGAGCAGTTCTTC CASSQDLGWRNEQFF
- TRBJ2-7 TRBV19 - TGTGCCAGCAGACGGGGAGGTTCTGATGAGCAGTACTTC CASRRGGSDEQYF
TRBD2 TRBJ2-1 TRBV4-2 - TGTGCCAGCAGCCCAAATAGCGGGGGTCACGGTAGTGAGCAGTTCTTC CASSPNSGGHGSEQFF
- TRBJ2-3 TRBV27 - TGTGCCAGCAGTTCTGACTGGGATATGGCAGATACGCAGTATTTT CASSSDWDMADTQYF
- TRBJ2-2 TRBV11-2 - TGTGCCAGCAGCCTCCCCGGCGGGCGGGTAGAATCGAACACCGGGGAGCTGTTTTTT CASSLPGGRVESNTGELFF
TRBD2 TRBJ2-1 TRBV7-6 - TGTGCCAGCAGCTTAAGCGCCCTAGCGGGAGACAATGAGCAGTTCTTC CASSLSALAGDNEQFF
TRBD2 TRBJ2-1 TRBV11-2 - TGTGCCAGCAGCTTAAATTACCCTACTAGCGGTAACAATGAGCAGTTCTTC CASSLNYPTSGNNEQFF
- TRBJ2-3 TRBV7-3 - TGTGCCAGCAGCTTAAGTGGGTACAGCGGCACAGATACGCAGTATTTT CASSLSGYSGTDTQYF
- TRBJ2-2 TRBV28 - TGTGCCAGCAGTTTTTACGGGGCGGGACGGATGAACACCGGGGAGCTGTTTTTT CASSFYGAGRMNTGELFF
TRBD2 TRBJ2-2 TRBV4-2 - TGTGCCAGCAGCTCAAGACGACTAGCGGGGGCCAACACCGGGGAGCTGTTTTTT CASSSRRLAGANTGELFF
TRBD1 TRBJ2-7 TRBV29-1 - TGCAGCGTAGGGACAGGGCGAACCTACGAGCAGTACTTC CSVGTGRTYEQYF
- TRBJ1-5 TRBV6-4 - TGTGCCAGCAGTGAGGTTGTCGGGAGCAATCAGCCCCAGCATTTT CASSEVVGSNQPQHF
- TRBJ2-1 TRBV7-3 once TGTGCCAGCAGCTTCGCCGACAATGAGCAGTTCTTC CASSFADNEQFF
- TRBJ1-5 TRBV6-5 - TGTGCCAGCAGTTACGGACAGACCGATCAGCCCCAGCATTTT CASSYGQTDQPQHF
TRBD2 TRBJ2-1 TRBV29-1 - TGCAGCGCTGCCCGGACTAGCGGGAGGGCGAGCTCCTACAATGAGCAGTTCTTC CSAARTSGRASSYNEQFF
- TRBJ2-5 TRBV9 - TGTGCCAGCAGCGACGCAGGGTTGGGAGAGACCCAGTACTTC CASSDAGLGETQYF
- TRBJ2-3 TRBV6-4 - TGTGCCAGCAGTGACTTACTTAAGCAGGGTACTAGCACAGATACGCAGTATTTT CASSDLLKQGTSTDTQYF
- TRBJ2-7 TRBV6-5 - TGTGCCAGCAGTTTTCCCCCTTCCACGGGCTCCTACGAGCAGTACTTC CASSFPPSTGSYEQYF
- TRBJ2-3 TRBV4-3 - TGCGCCAGCAGCCAACGGTTGGCAGATACGCAGTATTTT CASSQRLADTQYF
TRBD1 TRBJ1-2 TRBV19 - TGTGCCAGTACCTCTCCGGCGGAGGGGGCGAGTGGCTACACCTTC CASTSPAEGASGYTF
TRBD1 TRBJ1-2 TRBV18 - TGTGCCAGCTCAGCCGGACAGGGTGGCTATGGCTACACCTTC CASSAGQGGYGYTF
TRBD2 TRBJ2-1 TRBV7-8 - TGTGCCAGCAGCTCGTGGACTAGCGGGACCTACAATGAGCAGTTCTTC CASSSWTSGTYNEQFF
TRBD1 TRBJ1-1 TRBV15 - TGTGCCACCAGCAGAGAACGGGGATTGGGACAGGCGGGCACTGAAGCTTTCTTT CATSRERGLGQAGTEAFF
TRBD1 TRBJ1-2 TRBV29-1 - TGCAGCGTTGACGCCGTCCTGCGACAGGGAGTGGTTGGCTACACCTTC CSVDAVLRQGVVGYTF
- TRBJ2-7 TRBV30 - TGTGCCTGGAGTGGGGACGGAGGAGGATACGAGCAGTACTTC CAWSGDGGGYEQYF
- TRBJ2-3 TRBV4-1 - TGCGCCAGCAGCCAGCGGACATCCTCCCCCACAGATACGCAGTATTTT CASSQRTSSPTDTQYF
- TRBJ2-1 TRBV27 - TGTGCCAGCAGACAAGAGGCTTACAATGAGCAGTTCTTC CASRQEAYNEQFF
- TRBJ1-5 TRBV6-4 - TGTGCCAGCAGTGACTCTGAGAAATTCGAGGTAGATAGGCAGCCCCAGCATTTT CASSDSEKFEVDRQPQHF